This T cell receptor (beta chain) stems from a study of control samples from healthy donors and cancer patients. V was pared by 6 bases and J by 0 bases, with 1 base of the junction left unmatched. CDR1 and CDR2 (germline): MDHEN, SYDVKM. The CDR3 runs 15 residues. This table comes from immunoSEQ multiplex PCR, and its TCRdb copy is limited to in-frame clones, with some not included. The sample has 95,000 to 120,000 clones; approximately 84% are singletons. The rearrangement links TRBV28 to TRBJ2-6; 8 nucleotides line up with TRBD1. The receptor's source is a young man in good health. Sequencing input: blood. CDR3 bases: TGTGCCAGCAGGGGACAGGCCTCTGGGGCCAACGTCCTGACTTTC. Translating it yields CASRGQASGANVLTF.